One sample yielded the 5 T cell receptor beta chains listed below, sequenced in a study of cytotoxic CD8 clonotypes in ibrutinib-treated CLL. Clones were sequenced by immunoSEQ multiplex PCR, and TCRdb holds only the in-frame ones, with some missing. The sample lists some 58,000 clones, 71% occurring once. The material sequenced was PBMCs, taken after 12 months of ibrutinib treatment. Source of these receptors: a human donor with chronic lymphocytic leukemia.

Only a few counts were recorded for this clone. J is TRBJ2-2 and V is TRBV6-1; 13 positions match TRBD2. Unmatched junction bases numbered 5, after V lost 10 bases and J lost 3 bases. Germline CDR1 MNHNS, CDR2 SASEGT. The CDR3 consists of 15 residues. The CDR3 DNA reads as TGTGCCACCACCACTAGCGGGAGGGACACCGGGGAGCTGTTTTTT. This translates into CATTTSGRDTGELFF.

The count of this clone is one. The rearrangement links TRBV28 to TRBJ1-4; D is unresolved. V gave up 4 bases and J gave up 8 bases, with 8 bases separating them. The germline V gene has CDR1 MDHEN and CDR2 SYDVKM. This CDR3 has 12 residues. Written as DNA, the CDR3 is TGTGCCAGCAGTTGGGCAAGGGAAAAACTGTTTTTT. Protein product: CASSWAREKLFF.

The J gene is TRBJ2-1, the V gene TRBV5-4; D tentatively reads TRBD1 or TRBD2 (5 bases each). CDR1 is SGHNT, CDR2 YYREEE, per germline (reference sequence). V was shortened by 4 bases and J by 10 bases, with 18 bases between the two germline ends. This CDR3 has 14 residues. CDR3 sequence: CASSPPGPRWEQFF. The CDR3, as DNA: TGTGCCAGCAGCCCGCCGGGACCGCGGTGGGAGCAGTTCTTC.

The V call is TRBV5-3, the J call TRBJ1-5, with no clear D. TRBV5-3 carries the ORF label, with uncertain function. V was trimmed by 0 bases and J by 1 base, leaving 20 bases between them. The CDR3 contains 19 residues. The CDR3: CARSLGVNDLLWSNQPQHF. CDR3 in DNA: TGTGCCAGAAGCTTGGGGGTTAATGACCTCCTATGGAGCAATCAGCCCCAGCATTTT.

The CDR3 protein is CASSSRTSGPSSYNEQFF. The CDR3 region has the DNA TGTGCCAGCAGCTCTAGGACTAGCGGGCCGAGCTCCTACAATGAGCAGTTCTTC. This sequence joins TRBV5-4 and TRBJ2-1; 11 nucleotides agree with TRBD2. V shed 3 bases and J 0 bases; nucleotides not matched to a gene: 8. Germline V gives CDR1 SGHNT, CDR2 YYREEE (reference sequence). The CDR3 is 18 residues long.